This T cell receptor beta chain was documented in a study of Ad26.COV2.S vaccination and SARS-CoV-2 variants. Overall study context: Ad26.COV2.S shots went into the muscle once or twice, 56 days apart.

The repertoire was sequenced with immunoSEQ multiplex PCR; TCRdb's copy has only in-frame clones and lacks some. The sample includes 300,000 to 400,000 clones, around four fifths of them seen just once. V was cut by 2 bases and J by 2 bases, with 13 bases left in between. Germline loops: CDR1 LGHNA, CDR2 YNFKEQ. The CDR3 contains 16 residues. Treatment: roughly 19 received Ad26.COV2.S at low or high dose, single or two shots; roughly five received placebo; per-sample allocation not given. Day 63 after the first vaccine or placebo injection was the time point for sampling. J is TRBJ2-1 and V is TRBV4-2; either TRBD1 or TRBD2 may supply D (5 bases each). The specimen comprised peripheral blood, sampled in a trial of Ad26.COV2.S vaccine versus placebo. This clonotype was sampled from a person between 18 and 65 years old who received the Ad26.COV2.S COVID-19 vaccine or a placebo. This chain's CDR3 is CASSQRGGEPYNEQFF. Here the CDR3 DNA reads TGTGCCAGCAGCCAACGGGGCGGCGAACCCTACAATGAGCAGTTCTTC.